This TCR beta chain stems from a study of shared clonotypes between healthy human individuals. Looking at the study overall: Three plates each covered CD4 naive and memory; CD8 naive two, CD8 memory one.

CD8 cells classed as naive were CD45RO-negative and positively selected for CCR7, excluding terminally differentiated effector memory CD45RA+ cells. Replicate sorted-subset PCRs were loaded with about 0.2 ug DNA, tens of thousands of T cell genomes. Original processing methods: Filtering differed, since immunoSEQ gave only junction sequences and no quality scores. Assay used: immunoSEQ multiplex PCR; TCRdb lists only in-frame clones, some missing. V and J calls and clone size are copied from that table; D and trimming were computed from the DNA. Among around 2,000,000 clones listed, over 85% were seen once. General study findings and limits: Naive CD4 clonotype sharing across several donors was about 5%.

As regards this clone: Antigen: not known.

The V and J ends lost 7 bases and 0 bases, in that order; junction bases with no gene match: 14. The germline CDR1 and CDR2 sequences are ENHRY and SYGVKD. CDR3 length: 17 amino acids. The chain is built from TRBV10-3 and TRBJ2-7; 8 bases map to TRBD2. The receptor was isolated from a man aged 18 to 30 in good health. Sequenced material: naive CD8+ T cells sorted from blood. The CDR3 DNA reads as TGTGCCATCACTGCTAGCGGGCCCAAGAGTAGCTCCTACGAGCAGTACTTC. Amino acid sequence: CAITASGPKSSSYEQYF.